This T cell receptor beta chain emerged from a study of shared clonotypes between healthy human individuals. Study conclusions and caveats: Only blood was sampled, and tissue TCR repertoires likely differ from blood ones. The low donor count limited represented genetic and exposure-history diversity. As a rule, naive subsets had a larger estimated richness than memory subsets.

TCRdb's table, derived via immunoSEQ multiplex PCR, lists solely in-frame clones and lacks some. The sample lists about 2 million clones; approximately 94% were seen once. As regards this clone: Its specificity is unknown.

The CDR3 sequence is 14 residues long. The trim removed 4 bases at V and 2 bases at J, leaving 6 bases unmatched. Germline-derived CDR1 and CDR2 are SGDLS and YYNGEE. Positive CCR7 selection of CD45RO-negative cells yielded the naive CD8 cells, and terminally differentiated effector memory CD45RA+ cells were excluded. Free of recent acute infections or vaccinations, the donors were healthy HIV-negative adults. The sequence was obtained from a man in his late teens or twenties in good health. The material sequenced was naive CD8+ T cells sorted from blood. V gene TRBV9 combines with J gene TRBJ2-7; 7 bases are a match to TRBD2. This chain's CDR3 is CASSFGTIAYEQYF. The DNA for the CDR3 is TGTGCCAGCAGCTTCGGGACTATAGCCTACGAGCAGTACTTC.